The rows below give T cell receptor beta chains drawn from one sample of a study of blood T cell repertoires in COVID-19. TCRdb's table, derived via immunoSEQ multiplex PCR, lists solely in-frame clones and lacks some. Of over 200,000 clones in the sample, less than 90% were seen once. Sequencing input: peripheral blood. The receptor source for this set is a woman at least 80 years old with active or convalescent COVID-19. Both conserved end residues are part of each CDR3. Each record gives: clone size, D gene, V gene, J gene, CDR3 protein, CDR3 DNA. D genes are given only for firm matches. Size tells how often a clone was seen (once, few, many) or the class of an expanded clone, and some rows leave it out.

>-|-|TRBV7-8|TRBJ1-4
CASSSQGEKLFF
TGTGCCAGCAGCTCCCAGGGTGAAAAACTGTTTTTT
>-|-|TRBV5-4|TRBJ2-1
CASSEGGPNGEQFF
TGTGCCAGCAGCGAGGGAGGCCCTAACGGGGAGCAGTTCTTC
>-|TRBD2|TRBV4-2|TRBJ2-3
CASSQELAGKSLAQYF
TGTGCCAGCAGCCAAGAGCTAGCGGGAAAGAGTCTGGCGCAGTATTTT
>-|TRBD1|TRBV5-1|TRBJ1-1
CASSLYPTGTANTEAFF
TGCGCCAGCAGCTTGTACCCTACCGGGACAGCGAACACTGAAGCTTTCTTT
>once|-|TRBV5-5|TRBJ1-1
CASSLAGRWDTEAFF
TGTGCCAGCAGCTTGGCAGGGAGGTGGGACACTGAAGCTTTCTTT
>-|TRBD2|TRBV5-1|TRBJ2-2
CASSWVQREVLTGELFF
TGCGCCAGCAGCTGGGTACAGCGGGAGGTTCTCACCGGGGAGCTGTTTTTT
>-|TRBD2|TRBV6-4|TRBJ2-1
CASSRIAGYNEQFF
TGTGCCAGCAGTAGGATAGCGGGGTACAATGAGCAGTTCTTC
>-|-|TRBV28|TRBJ2-7
CASSGQLSSASYEQYF
TGTGCCAGCAGTGGGCAGCTTTCCTCCGCCTCCTACGAGCAGTACTTC
>-|-|TRBV21-1|TRBJ2-3
CASTSLSGRMDTQYF
TGTGCCAGCACTTCTCTTAGCGGGAGGATGGATACGCAGTATTTT
>-|TRBD1|TRBV30|TRBJ2-7
CAWSGTGQPYEQYF
TGTGCCTGGAGTGGTACGGGACAGCCCTACGAGCAGTACTTC
>-|-|TRBV29-1|TRBJ1-4
CSVNFRGREKLFF
TGCAGCGTTAACTTCAGGGGTAGGGAAAAACTGTTTTTT
>-|TRBD2|TRBV3-1/TRBV3-2|TRBJ2-7
CASSPRGTSGPTF
TGTGCCAGCAGCCCTAGGGGAACTAGCGGGCCCACTTTC
>-|TRBD1|TRBV19|TRBJ2-5
CASSSTGFETQYF
TGTGCCAGTAGTTCGACAGGGTTTGAGACCCAGTACTTC
>-|-|TRBV30|TRBJ2-7
CAWSVLQPYEQYF
TGTGCCTGGAGTGTCTTACAGCCCTACGAGCAGTACTTC
>-|-|TRBV6-5|TRBJ2-7
CASSNLRAYEQYF
TGTGCCAGCAGTAACCTCAGGGCCTACGAGCAGTACTTC
>-|TRBD1|TRBV28|TRBJ1-2
CASSTGGRYGYTF
TGTGCCAGCAGTACAGGGGGCAGATATGGCTACACCTTC
>-|TRBD2|TRBV6-5|TRBJ2-7
CASSRTSGKEQYF
TGTGCCAGCAGTCGGACAAGCGGGAAGGAGCAGTACTTC
>-|-|TRBV7-9|TRBJ2-5
CASSSLRDWQETQYF
TGTGCCAGCAGCTCTCTCCGGGACTGGCAAGAGACCCAGTACTTC
>-|TRBD2|TRBV7-2|TRBJ2-3
CASSLRSAGGHPGDTQYF
TGTGCCAGCAGCTTAAGGTCAGCGGGGGGCCACCCGGGAGATACGCAGTATTTT
>once|-|TRBV3-1/TRBV3-2|TRBJ2-1
CASSQGRGYNEQFF
TGTGCCAGCAGCCAGGGGCGGGGATACAATGAGCAGTTCTTC
>-|TRBD1|TRBV9|TRBJ1-6
CASSPDRNSPLHF
TGTGCCAGCAGCCCGGACAGGAATTCACCCCTCCACTTT
>-|-|TRBV19|TRBJ2-7
CASNAGFLLGGEQYF
TGTGCCAGTAATGCCGGTTTCCTGCTGGGGGGCGAGCAGTACTTC
>-|TRBD1|TRBV6-5|TRBJ2-6
CASSYSGTGGANVLTF
TGTGCCAGCAGTTACTCCGGGACAGGGGGGGCCAACGTCCTGACTTTC
>-|-|TRBV24-1|TRBJ1-5
CATSAGVNQPQHF
TGTGCCACCAGTGCAGGGGTCAATCAGCCCCAGCATTTT
>-|-|TRBV5-1|TRBJ1-2
CASSLAGAGYGYTF
TGCGCCAGCAGCTTGGCAGGGGCGGGCTATGGCTACACCTTC
>-|-|TRBV7-9|TRBJ2-5
CASSLRQITQETQYF
TGTGCCAGCAGCTTACGACAGATAACACAAGAGACCCAGTACTTC
>-|-|TRBV7-2|TRBJ2-7
CASSLAVREQYF
TGTGCCAGCAGCTTAGCGGTTCGGGAGCAGTACTTC
>few|-|TRBV19|TRBJ2-1
CASSIDLRGRSEQFF
TGTGCCAGTAGTATCGATCTCAGGGGAAGGAGTGAGCAGTTCTTC
>-|-|TRBV7-2|TRBJ2-3
CASSLAGGGHIQDTQYF
TGTGCCAGCAGCTTAGCAGGGGGTGGCCATATCCAAGATACGCAGTATTTT
>-|TRBD2|TRBV9|TRBJ2-1
CASSVSFASGRYNEQFF
TGTGCCAGCAGCGTAAGTTTCGCTAGCGGGAGGTACAATGAGCAGTTCTTC
>-|TRBD1|TRBV5-1|TRBJ2-5
CASSGTGEGTQYF
TGCGCCAGCAGCGGGACAGGGGAAGGGACCCAGTACTTC
>-|TRBD1|TRBV6-5|TRBJ2-5
CASSLRDRGGTQYF
TGTGCCAGCAGTCTAAGGGACAGAGGGGGGACCCAGTACTTC
>-|TRBD1|TRBV28|TRBJ2-7
CASSFGTAEQYF
TGTGCCAGCAGTTTCGGGACAGCCGAGCAGTACTTC
>-|TRBD2|TRBV30|TRBJ2-1
CAWSSSLAVNEQFF
TGTGCCTGGAGCTCCTCCCTAGCGGTCAATGAGCAGTTCTTC
>few|-|TRBV10-3|TRBJ2-1
CAAGANEQFF
TGTGCCGCAGGGGCTAATGAGCAGTTCTTC
>-|TRBD2|TRBV7-2|TRBJ2-7
CASSLDAGGRAYEQYF
TGTGCCAGCAGCTTAGATGCGGGAGGTAGGGCCTACGAGCAGTACTTC
>-|TRBD1|TRBV14|TRBJ2-2
CASSQDPYYGTGGHHGELFF
TGTGCCAGCAGCCAAGATCCTTATTACGGGACAGGGGGACATCACGGGGAGCTGTTTTTT
>-|-|TRBV6-2/TRBV6-3|TRBJ1-2
CASSPGQKRVYGYTF
TGTGCCAGCAGTCCAGGACAGAAGAGAGTCTATGGCTACACCTTC
>once|TRBD1|TRBV3-1/TRBV3-2|TRBJ1-2
CASSQGTGRNYGYTF
TGTGCCAGCAGCCAGGGGACAGGGCGTAACTATGGCTACACCTTC
>-|TRBD2|TRBV7-2|TRBJ2-1
CASSLAGTSDEQFF
TGTGCCAGCAGCTTAGCCGGGACTAGCGATGAGCAGTTCTTC
>-|-|TRBV27|TRBJ1-2
CASSNSHYGYTF
TGTGCCAGCAGTAACAGTCACTATGGCTACACCTTC
>-|-|TRBV10-3|TRBJ1-1
CAISGTGMNTEAFF
TGTGCCATCAGTGGCACAGGGATGAACACTGAAGCTTTCTTT
>-|TRBD1|TRBV28|TRBJ2-7
CASRNPGTGGNEQYF
TGTGCCAGCAGAAATCCCGGGACAGGAGGAAACGAGCAGTACTTC
>-|-|TRBV9|TRBJ1-3
CASSSQVSSGNTIYF
TGTGCCAGCAGCTCCCAGGTGAGCTCTGGAAACACCATATATTTT
>once|-|TRBV5-5|TRBJ2-7
CASSLWRNYEQYF
TGTGCCAGCAGCTTGTGGCGGAACTACGAGCAGTACTTC
>-|-|TRBV15|TRBJ2-3
CATSRENGRAGTDTQYF
TGTGCCACCAGCAGAGAAAACGGGCGGGCTGGCACAGATACGCAGTATTTT
>-|TRBD2|TRBV25-1|TRBJ2-7
CASSDYSGRSYEQYF
TGTGCCAGCAGTGATTATAGCGGGCGCTCCTACGAGCAGTACTTC
>-|TRBD1|TRBV7-6|TRBJ1-2
CASSKGQGRGYTF
TGTGCCAGCAGCAAAGGACAGGGACGTGGCTACACCTTC